The next 32 T cell receptor beta chains were all read from a single sample in a study of T cell responses to AZD1222 COVID-19 vaccine. The table came from immunoSEQ multiplex PCR; TCRdb's copy has only in-frame clones and leaves some out. The data hold under 150,000 clones, with about nine tenths observed a single time. The sequences come from peripheral blood, collected 28 days after the second AZD1222 dose. Source of these receptors: an adult who received the AZD1222 COVID-19 vaccine.

This clone was seen once. V and J are TRBV7-2 and TRBJ1-2; D possibly corresponds to TRBD1 (5 bases). From germline, CDR1 is SGHTA and CDR2 FQGNSA. The CDR3 covers 15 residues. Trimming removed 1 base from V and 0 bases from J, with 9 bases in between. The CDR3 DNA follows: TGTGCCAGCAGCTTAGAGGGGTGGACTAACTATGGCTACACCTTC. Translating it yields CASSLEGWTNYGYTF.

This rearrangement joins TRBV20-1 to TRBJ2-1; D ambiguous. This CDR3 is built from 11 residues. V was clipped by 6 bases and J by 9 bases, with 12 bases between them. Germline values: CDR1 DFQATT, CDR2 SNEGSKA (reference sequence). CDR3 region: CSAAPVPEQFF. The CDR3 region has the DNA TGCAGTGCCGCGCCAGTCCCTGAGCAGTTCTTC.

The chain links TRBV27 to TRBJ1-1, with a weak D call TRBD1 (5 bases). The CDR3 is 15 amino acids. Trimming cost V 5 bases and J 4 bases, with 17 bases left between them. CDR1 is MNHEY and CDR2 is SMNVEV in the germline V gene (reference sequence). The CDR3 DNA reads TGTGCCAGCAGTCAGTCAGGGAGGGCGGGCACTGAAGCTTTCTTT. Amino acids: CASSQSGRAGTEAFF.

This clone came up once. The rearrangement links TRBV27 to TRBJ2-3; no definite D call. Germline CDR1 and CDR2: MNHEY and SMNVEV (reference sequence). V lost 3 bases, J lost 2 bases, and 9 bases lay in between. This CDR3 has 14 amino acids. Here the CDR3 reads CASSFVIDTDTQYF. The DNA for the CDR3 is TGTGCCAGCAGTTTTGTTATCGACACAGATACGCAGTATTTT.

The chain couples TRBV7-9 to TRBJ2-1, with TRBD2 identical over 7 bases. The junction had 15 bases not matched to a gene; V was cut back by 5 bases and J by 5 bases. The CDR3 has 17 residues. CDR1 is SEHNR and CDR2 is FQNEAQ in the germline V gene (reference sequence). CDR3 residues: CASSPSPEAGSNNEQFF. CDR3 bases: TGTGCCAGCAGCCCGTCCCCCGAAGCGGGGAGTAACAATGAGCAGTTCTTC.

This clone was detected only once. The J gene is TRBJ2-1, the V gene TRBV7-3; 12 bases are shared with TRBD2. Germline CDR1 SGHTA, CDR2 FQGTGA. The V gene end was trimmed by 2 bases and the J gene end by 7 bases; junction bases not matched to a gene: 3. This CDR3 comprises 15 residues. CDR3: CASSLYGLAGNEQFF. CDR3 bases: TGTGCCAGCAGCTTATATGGACTAGCGGGGAATGAGCAGTTCTTC.

J is TRBJ1-1 and V is TRBV5-6; D gene unclear. The V gene lost 4 bases and the J gene lost 4 bases, with 11 bases spanning the gap. Per germline, CDR1 SGHDT and CDR2 YYEEEE. The length of the CDR3 is 13 residues. CDR3 in amino acids: CASSPHGSTEAFF. The CDR3 DNA reads as TGTGCCAGCAGCCCCCACGGGAGCACTGAAGCTTTCTTT.

V and J are TRBV6-5 and TRBJ2-1; TRBD1 is a possible D gene (6 bases). This CDR3 spans 13 amino acids. Germline loops: CDR1 MNHEY, CDR2 SVGAGI. V was clipped by 0 bases and J by 7 bases, with 7 bases between them. The CDR3 spells CASSYSQGNEQFF. The CDR3 nucleotides are TGTGCCAGCAGTTACTCACAGGGTAATGAGCAGTTCTTC.

This chain uses TRBV28 with TRBJ1-1; 7 nucleotides align to TRBD1. Looked up from germline, CDR1 is MDHEN and CDR2 is SYDVKM. V shed 5 bases and J 1 base; nucleotides not matched to a gene: 7. This CDR3 contains 15 residues. The CDR3 DNA reads TGTGCCAGCAGTCCAGGGGGAAGCGGGAACACTGAAGCTTTCTTT. Translating it yields CASSPGGSGNTEAFF.

J is TRBJ1-2 and V is TRBV30; D may be TRBD1 (5 bases). V was pared by 0 bases and J by 8 bases, with 16 bases between. Germline CDR1 and CDR2: GTSNPN and SVGIG (reference sequence). The CDR3 loop spans 14 amino acids. The CDR3 loop is CAWSVLAGSLGYTF. The CDR3 DNA reads TGTGCCTGGAGTGTGTTGGCAGGGTCTTTAGGCTACACCTTC.

The chain carries TRBV15 and TRBJ1-1, with 8 bases matching TRBD1. The CDR3 sequence is 15 residues long. Germline loops: CDR1 LNHNV, CDR2 YYDKDF (reference sequence). The V segment lost 0 bases and the J segment 6 bases; nucleotides outside the gene matches: 6. The CDR3 bases are TGTGCCACCAGCAGAGAACCAGGGGGCTGGGCTGAAGCTTTCTTT. Its protein is CATSREPGGWAEAFF. The full variable domain, completed using reference TRBV15 and TRBJ1-1, is DAMVIQNPRYQVTQFGKPVTLSCSQTLNHNVMYWYQQKSSQAPKLLFHYYDKDFNNEADTPDNFQSRRPNTSFCFLDIRSPGLGDTAMYLCATSREPGGWAEAFFGQGTRLTVV.

This clone turned up a few times. The chain recombines TRBV6-4 with TRBJ1-5, with D hard to call. The germline CDR1 and CDR2 sequences are MRHNA and SNTAGT. The CDR3 is 16 residues long. V was trimmed by 0 bases and J by 0 bases, leaving 9 bases between them. This CDR3 is CASSDSGIHSNQPQHF. The CDR3 DNA reads as TGTGCCAGCAGTGACTCGGGGATACATAGCAATCAGCCCCAGCATTTT.

The chain uses TRBV7-9 and TRBJ2-2; TRBD1 matches at 8 bases. Germline V lookup: CDR1 SEHNR, CDR2 FQNEAQ (reference sequence). After removal of 5 bases from V and 4 bases from J, the junction contained 9 bases not matched to a gene. The CDR3 length is 16 residues. CDR3 bases: TGTGCCAGCAGCACCCCGGGACAGGTATTCACCGGGGAGCTGTTTTTT. This gives the protein CASSTPGQVFTGELFF.

This chain joins TRBV5-8 and TRBJ2-4, with D uncertain. The V gene lost 0 bases and the J gene lost 0 bases, with 4 bases spanning the gap. This CDR3 is built from 14 residues. Germline CDR1 and CDR2: SGHTS and YDEGEE. The CDR3 protein is CASSLGGAKNIQYF. The CDR3 coding sequence is TGTGCCAGCAGCTTGGGGGGAGCCAAAAACATTCAGTACTTC.

V and J are TRBV30 and TRBJ1-5; D is undetermined. This CDR3 contains 13 residues. V was pared by 5 bases and J by 6 bases, with 14 bases between. Per germline, CDR1 GTSNPN and CDR2 SVGIG (reference sequence). The CDR3 spells CAWSEWVGQPQHF. The CDR3 nucleotides are TGTGCCTGGTCCGAATGGGTTGGTCAGCCCCAGCATTTT.

The chain has TRBV19 and TRBJ2-7; D tentatively reads TRBD1 or TRBD2 (5 bases each). Between the trimmed V and J ends, which lost 5 bases and 2 bases, there was a span of 13 bases. The germline CDR1 and CDR2 sequences are LNHDA and SQIVND (reference sequence). The CDR3 sequence is 14 residues long. This CDR3 reads CASSGPGRPYEQYF. CDR3 nucleotide sequence: TGTGCCAGTAGTGGGCCAGGGAGACCCTACGAGCAGTACTTC. Filled out from reference TRBV19 and TRBJ2-7, the complete variable domain reads DGGITQSPKYLFRKEGQNVTLSCEQNLNHDAMYWYRQDPGQGLRLIYYSQIVNDFQKGDIAEGYSVSREKKESFPLTVTSAQKNPTAFYLCASSGPGRPYEQYFGPGTRLTVT.

V and J are TRBV7-2 and TRBJ2-3; a weak D match, TRBD2 (7 bases). V lost 5 bases, J lost 2 bases, and 14 bases lay in between. Germline CDR1 and CDR2: SGHTA and FQGNSA. This CDR3 has 15 amino acids. This CDR3 is CASSPGGGPTDTQYF. For the CDR3, the DNA is TGTGCCAGCAGCCCCGGCGGGGGCCCCACAGATACGCAGTATTTT.

This clone was counted once. The chain carries TRBV11-2 and TRBJ1-1, with TRBD1 matching 7 bases. From germline, CDR1 is SGHAT and CDR2 FQNNGV. V lost 0 bases and J lost 3; bases outside the gene matches: 13. The CDR3 is 18 residues long. CDR3 amino acids: CASSLENTGAWVDTEAFF. In DNA, the CDR3 is TGTGCCAGCAGCTTAGAGAATACAGGGGCGTGGGTTGACACTGAAGCTTTCTTT.

The J gene is TRBJ2-1, the V gene TRBV7-2; 8 nucleotides match TRBD2. The ends lost 6 bases at V and 8 bases at J; junction bases unmatched: 12. CDR1 SGHTA and CDR2 FQGNSA come from the germline V gene. This CDR3 comprises 15 residues. CDR3 region: CASRPPGLVLDEQFF. The CDR3 bases are TGTGCCAGCAGGCCTCCGGGACTAGTACTCGATGAGCAGTTCTTC. The full variable domain, its missing parts supplied by reference TRBV7-2 and TRBJ2-1, is GAGVSQSPSNKVTEKGKDVELRCDPISGHTALYWYRQSLGQGLEFLIYFQGNSAPDKSGLPSDRFSAERTGGSVSTLTIQRTQQEDSAVYLCASRPPGLVLDEQFFGPGTRLTVL.

The chain joins TRBV7-3 to TRBJ1-5; D is ambiguous. V shed 0 bases and J shed 5 bases, with 5 bases lying between them. Germline CDR1 SGHTA, CDR2 FQGTGA. This CDR3 region has 13 residues. CDR3 coding DNA: TGTGCCAGCAGCTTAACAGAATATCAGCCCCAGCATTTT. The encoded protein is CASSLTEYQPQHF.

The chain recombines TRBV18 with TRBJ1-1; D is undetermined. The CDR3 totals 15 residues. CDR1 and CDR2 from the germline V gene are KGHSH and LQKENI. V gave up 0 bases and J gave up 5 bases, with 13 bases separating them. DNA for the CDR3: TGTGCCAGCTCACCACCGCGGGTGATAGGAACTGAAGCTTTCTTT. Translation gives CASSPPRVIGTEAFF.

CDR3 sequence (DNA): TGCGCCAGCAGCCAATCGGAGGGTATCGGGGAGCTGTTTTTT. Protein: CASSQSEGIGELFF. The chain employs TRBV4-1 and TRBJ2-2; possible D gene TRBD2, 6 bases. Trimming pared 2 bases from V and 7 bases from J, leaving 11 bases between. The CDR3 is 14 amino acids. Germline V gene data show CDR1 as MGHRA and CDR2 as YSYEKL.

The CDR3 region has the DNA TGTGCCAGCAGCTTGGGGCGGGGGGGCAATCTCGTAAACCACAATGAGCAGTTCTTC. Its translation: CASSLGRGGNLVNHNEQFF. This chain connects TRBV5-4 to TRBJ2-1; 9 nucleotides agree with TRBD2. Per the germline V gene, CDR1 is SGHNT and CDR2 is YYREEE (reference sequence). The trim removed 0 bases at V and 5 bases at J, leaving 15 bases unmatched. CDR3 length: 19 amino acids.

The chain is built from TRBV5-8 and TRBJ1-5; TRBD1 might be the D (6 bases). V lost 2 bases and J lost 7, with 13 bases in between. The CDR3 runs to 14 residues. Germline lookup yields CDR1 SGHTS and CDR2 YDEGEE. The CDR3 here is CASSLGQTRQPQHF. CDR3 sequence (DNA): TGTGCCAGCAGCTTAGGACAGACGAGGCAGCCCCAGCATTTT.

The CDR3 region is CASSLPPGGGGYTF. CDR3 bases: TGTGCCAGCAGTTTACCCCCCGGGGGGGGAGGCTACACCTTC. The V gene is TRBV28, the J gene TRBJ1-2, with D tentatively TRBD1 (5 bases). V was shortened by 2 bases and J by 8 bases, with 15 bases between the two germline ends. Per germline, CDR1 MDHEN and CDR2 SYDVKM. The CDR3 totals 14 residues.

The chain joins TRBV27 to TRBJ1-1; weak D call: TRBD1 (6 bases). The length of the CDR3 is 15 residues. The V end lost 4 bases, the J end lost 0 bases, and 12 bases lay between the germline ends. Per the germline V gene, CDR1 is MNHEY and CDR2 is SMNVEV (reference sequence). The CDR3 loop reads CASSSAGALNTEAFF. In nucleotides, the CDR3 is TGTGCCAGCAGTTCGGCAGGGGCCTTGAACACTGAAGCTTTCTTT.

The chain couples TRBV10-3 to TRBJ1-1; 12 nucleotides align to TRBD1. The V and J ends lost 5 bases and 2 bases, in that order; junction bases with no gene match: 6. Germline V gene data show CDR1 as ENHRY and CDR2 as SYGVKD. This CDR3 is 16 amino acids long. The DNA of the CDR3 is TGTGCCATCAGTAACCGGGACAGGGGGCGAAACACTGAAGCTTTCTTT. It codes for CAISNRDRGRNTEAFF.

The V gene is TRBV10-1, the J gene TRBJ2-1, with 10 bases lining up with TRBD1. The junction had 3 bases not matched to a gene; V was cut back by 0 bases and J by 7 bases. The CDR3 is 15 residues long. The germline V gene encodes CDR1 WNHNN and CDR2 SYGVQD (reference sequence). The CDR3 loop reads CASSESGQGRNEQFF. The CDR3 region has the DNA TGCGCCAGCAGTGAGTCGGGACAGGGGAGGAATGAGCAGTTCTTC.

This clone was seen a single time. V gene TRBV10-3 combines with J gene TRBJ1-1; TRBD1 aligns across 8 bases. CDR3 length: 15 residues. Per germline, CDR1 ENHRY and CDR2 SYGVKD. V shed 5 bases and J 4 bases; nucleotides not matched to a gene: 9. The CDR3 spells CAISSARQGPTEAFF. In nucleotides, the CDR3 is TGTGCCATCAGTTCCGCTCGACAGGGGCCCACTGAAGCTTTCTTT.

This clone has a handful of counts. The rearrangement uses TRBV6-2 or TRBV6-3 and TRBJ1-5; D not certain. Germline CDR1 is MNHEY and CDR2 is SVGEGT. This CDR3 is built from 17 residues. V was pared by 1 base and J by 4 bases, with 17 bases between. CDR3 region: CASSYLEGRLGNQPQHF. CDR3 DNA: TGTGCCAGCAGTTACTTAGAGGGAAGGCTGGGGAATCAGCCCCAGCATTTT.

V gene TRBV30 combines with J gene TRBJ2-1; 10 bases align to TRBD1. The trim removed 4 bases at V and 4 bases at J, leaving 7 bases unmatched. Per germline, CDR1 GTSNPN and CDR2 SVGIG (reference sequence). CDR3 length: 15 amino acids. The CDR3 bases are TGTGCCTGGACCCGACAGGGGGCGGTTTACAATGAGCAGTTCTTC. It translates to CAWTRQGAVYNEQFF.

This chain connects TRBV9 to TRBJ1-1; unclear D gene. The CDR3 is made up of 15 amino acids. V lost 0 bases and J 1 base, leaving 10 bases between the germline ends. Germline lookup yields CDR1 SGDLS and CDR2 YYNGEE. The CDR3 DNA reads as TGTGCCAGCAGCGTAGAAAAGACTACGAACACTGAAGCTTTCTTT. This encodes CASSVEKTTNTEAFF.